This is a list of T cell receptor beta chains from one sample in a study of blood T cell repertoires in COVID-19. TCRdb's copy holds only in-frame clones and misses some; the assay was immunoSEQ multiplex PCR. This table has nearly 200,000 clones, approximately 84% appearing once. Source material: peripheral blood. These receptors all come from a human donor with acute or convalescent COVID-19. The donor label of this sample is uncertain. Each CDR3 is given with its conserved first and last residue. A D gene is named only where the DNA matches it firmly. For some rows the clone size is stated as once, few or many, or as a class when expanded; others skip it.

V gene	J gene	clone size	D gene	CDR3 DNA	CDR3 protein
TRBV4-1	TRBJ2-1	once	TRBD2	TGCGCCAGCAGCCCGGGACTAGCGGGAGGATACTCCTACAATGAGCAGTTCTTC	CASSPGLAGGYSYNEQFF
TRBV6-5	TRBJ2-1	.	.	TGTGCCAGCAGTTACCACGGCGTAGGGGGTAATGAGCAGTTCTTC	CASSYHGVGGNEQFF
TRBV30	TRBJ1-5	.	.	TGTGCCTGGAGTGTACGGGGTCAGCCCCAGCATTTT	CAWSVRGQPQHF
TRBV11-2	TRBJ1-3	.	.	TGTGCCAGCAGCCGATCAACAGGGAGCTCTGGAAACACCATATATTTT	CASSRSTGSSGNTIYF
TRBV5-1	TRBJ1-2	.	TRBD1	TGCGCCAGCAGCTCGGGACAGGGCGACTATGGCTACACCTTC	CASSSGQGDYGYTF
TRBV27	TRBJ2-7	.	.	TGTGCCAGCAGAACAGGGATAAAGCAGTACTTC	CASRTGIKQYF
TRBV7-2	TRBJ2-2	.	TRBD1	TGTGCCAGCAGTGGACAGGGGATTAACACCGGGGAGCTGTTTTTT	CASSGQGINTGELFF
TRBV6-1	TRBJ2-5	.	TRBD1	TGTGCCAGCAGTGAACCGGGACAGGGGAGGGAGACCCAGTACTTC	CASSEPGQGRETQYF
TRBV24-1	TRBJ1-2	.	.	TGTGCCACCAGTGATTTGACAGGGTATGGCTACACCTTC	CATSDLTGYGYTF
TRBV7-2	TRBJ2-2	few	.	TGTGCCAGCAGCGGAGGGTACACCGGGGAGCTGTTTTTT	CASSGGYTGELFF
TRBV6-5	TRBJ2-2	.	TRBD2	TGTGCTGCGGGAGTGTATAACACCGGGGAGCTGTTTTTT	CAAGVYNTGELFF
TRBV18	TRBJ2-5	many	.	TGTGCCAGCTCACCCGGCCCCCAGCGGGAGACCCAGTACTTC	CASSPGPQRETQYF
TRBV5-1	TRBJ2-5	.	.	TGCGCCAGCAGCCCGGCGGGACGGAGCCAAGAGACCCAGTACTTC	CASSPAGRSQETQYF
TRBV11-2	TRBJ1-1	.	.	TGTGCCAGCAGCCCCGGGGGAGGGGGTGTCCGCCGGCTGAACACTGAAGCTTTCTTT	CASSPGGGGVRRLNTEAFF
TRBV7-6	TRBJ2-2	.	.	TGTGCCAGCAGCTTAGAGGCCTCAGGCGGGGAGCTGTTTTTT	CASSLEASGGELFF
TRBV28	TRBJ2-7	.	TRBD1	TGTGCCAGCAGGAGGACAGGCCCCTACGAGCAGTACTTC	CASRRTGPYEQYF
TRBV18	TRBJ2-7	.	.	TGTGCCAGCTCACCAACGGCGGACTCAACCTACGAGCAGTACTTC	CASSPTADSTYEQYF
TRBV9	TRBJ2-3	.	TRBD1	TGTGCCAGCAGGGCAACAGGGGGAGATACGCAGTATTTT	CASRATGGDTQYF
TRBV19	TRBJ1-5	.	TRBD1	TGTGCCAGTAGTCCGCGGGACAGGGGGTTTGGAGGCAATCAGCCCCAGCATTTT	CASSPRDRGFGGNQPQHF
TRBV6-5	TRBJ2-2	once	.	TGTGCCACTCACCCGCTGGGACAGAACACCGGGGAGCTGTTTTTT	CATHPLGQNTGELFF
TRBV7-9	TRBJ2-1	.	TRBD2	TGTGCCAGCAGCTTAGGAGGGACTAGACCTAATGAGCAGTTCTTC	CASSLGGTRPNEQFF
TRBV7-2	TRBJ2-5	.	TRBD1	TGTGCCAGCAGCCTGGGACAGGGGGCTAAAGGGACCCAGTACTTC	CASSLGQGAKGTQYF
TRBV6-5	TRBJ2-1	once	.	TGTGCCAGCAGTCTCGTAGCACCCAGAGGTGATGAGCAGTTCTTC	CASSLVAPRGDEQFF
TRBV7-9	TRBJ1-1	.	TRBD1	TGTGCCAGCAGCCGGGGACAGAGGAACACTGAAGCTTTCTTT	CASSRGQRNTEAFF
TRBV3-1/TRBV3-2	TRBJ2-5	once	TRBD2	TGTGCCAGCAGCCAAGACCCGCCACGCCTTCTGGCGGGAGAGGGGGAGACCCAGTACTTC	CASSQDPPRLLAGEGETQYF
TRBV6-6	TRBJ2-3	few	TRBD2	TGTGCCAGCAGCCCTAGCGGGCACACAGATACGCAGTATTTT	CASSPSGHTDTQYF
TRBV7-8	TRBJ1-5	.	TRBD1	TGTGCCAGCACAGGGGGAAGCAATCAGCCCCAGCATTTT	CASTGGSNQPQHF
TRBV28	TRBJ2-4	.	.	TGTGCCAGCAGTCCCACAGGCTTGCGGAGGGGCATTCAGTACTTC	CASSPTGLRRGIQYF
TRBV10-1	TRBJ1-3	once	TRBD1	TGCGCCAGCAGTGAAGAGGGGGCCGCTGGAAACACCATATATTTT	CASSEEGAAGNTIYF
TRBV5-1	TRBJ1-1	.	TRBD1	TGCGCCAGCAGCTGGACGACAGGGAGCCAGAACACTGAAGCTTTCTTT	CASSWTTGSQNTEAFF